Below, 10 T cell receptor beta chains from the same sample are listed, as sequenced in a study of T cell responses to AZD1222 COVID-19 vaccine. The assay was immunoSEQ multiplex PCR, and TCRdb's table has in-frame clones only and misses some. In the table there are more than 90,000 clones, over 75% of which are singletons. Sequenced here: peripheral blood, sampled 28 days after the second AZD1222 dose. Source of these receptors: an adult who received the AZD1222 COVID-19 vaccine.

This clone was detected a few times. The CDR3 coding sequence is TGTGCCAGCAGTCCCCCGCCCCTCAGCTCCTACAATGAGCAGTTCTTC. Protein sequence: CASSPPPLSSYNEQFF. This rearrangement joins TRBV27 to TRBJ2-1, with D unclear. Germline V CDR1 and CDR2: MNHEY, SMNVEV (reference sequence). The V gene lost 5 bases and the J gene lost 0 bases, with 14 bases spanning the gap. The CDR3 runs to 16 residues.

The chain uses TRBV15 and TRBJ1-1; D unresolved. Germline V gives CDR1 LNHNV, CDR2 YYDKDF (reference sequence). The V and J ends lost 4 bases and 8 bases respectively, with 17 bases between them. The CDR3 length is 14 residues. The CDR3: CATSTDGGSLEAFF. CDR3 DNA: TGTGCCACCAGCACGGACGGTGGGTCACTCGAAGCTTTCTTT.

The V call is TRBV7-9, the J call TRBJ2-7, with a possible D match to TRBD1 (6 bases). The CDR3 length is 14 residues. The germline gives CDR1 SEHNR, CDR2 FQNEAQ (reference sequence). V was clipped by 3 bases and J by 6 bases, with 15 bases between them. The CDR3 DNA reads TGTGCCAGCAGCTTGCCTTATACAGGGTCCGAGCAGTACTTC. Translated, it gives CASSLPYTGSEQYF.

CDR3 in DNA: TGTGCCAGCAGTTATCTTGGGCGGAGCTACGAGCAGTACTTC. Protein sequence: CASSYLGRSYEQYF. V gene TRBV6-5 combines with J gene TRBJ2-7, with no clear D. Trimming took 3 bases from V and 3 from J, leaving 12 bases between them. The CDR3 spans 14 residues. Germline V gene data show CDR1 as MNHEY and CDR2 as SVGAGI.

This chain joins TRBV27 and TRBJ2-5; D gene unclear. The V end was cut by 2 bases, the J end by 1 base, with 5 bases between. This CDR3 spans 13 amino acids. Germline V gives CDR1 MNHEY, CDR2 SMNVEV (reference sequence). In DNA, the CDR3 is TGTGCCAGCAGTTTACACAGCCAAGAGACCCAGTACTTC. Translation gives CASSLHSQETQYF.

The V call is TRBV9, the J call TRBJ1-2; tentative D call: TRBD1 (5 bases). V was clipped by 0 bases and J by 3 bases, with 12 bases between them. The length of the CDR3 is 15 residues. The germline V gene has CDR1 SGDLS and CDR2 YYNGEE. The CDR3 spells CASSVEGAGDYGYTF. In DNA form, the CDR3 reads TGTGCCAGCAGCGTAGAAGGGGCCGGGGACTATGGCTACACCTTC.

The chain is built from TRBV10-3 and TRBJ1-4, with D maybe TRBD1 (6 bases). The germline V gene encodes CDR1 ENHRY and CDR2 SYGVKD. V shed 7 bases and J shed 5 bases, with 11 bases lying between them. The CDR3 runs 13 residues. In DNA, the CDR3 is TGTGCCATCACTGGGACACTAAATGAAAAACTGTTTTTT. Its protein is CAITGTLNEKLFF.

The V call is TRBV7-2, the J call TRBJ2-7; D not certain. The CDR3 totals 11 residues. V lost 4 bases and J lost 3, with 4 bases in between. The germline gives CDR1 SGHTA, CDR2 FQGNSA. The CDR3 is CASSSHYEQYF. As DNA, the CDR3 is TGTGCCAGCAGCTCTCACTACGAGCAGTACTTC.

The CDR3 sequence is CASSPIGDSITGANVLTF. Written as DNA, the CDR3 is TGTGCCAGCAGCCCTATAGGGGACAGTATTACTGGGGCCAACGTCCTGACTTTC. The chain combines TRBV5-6 with TRBJ2-6; 7 bases are shared with TRBD1. Trimming removed 4 bases from V and 2 bases from J; junction bases left unmatched: 12. There are 18 residues in the CDR3. Germline V gives CDR1 SGHDT, CDR2 YYEEEE. The whole variable domain, filled in from reference TRBV5-6 and TRBJ2-6, reads DAGVTQSPTHLIKTRGQQVTLRCSPKSGHDTVSWYQQALGQGPQFIFQYYEEEERQRGNFPDRFSGHQFPNYSSELNVNALLLGDSALYLCASSPIGDSITGANVLTFGAGSRLTVL.

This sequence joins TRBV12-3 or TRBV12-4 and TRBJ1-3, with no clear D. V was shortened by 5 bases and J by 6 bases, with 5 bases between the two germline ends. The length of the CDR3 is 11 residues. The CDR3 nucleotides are TGTGCCAGCAGTCCCACAAACACCATATATTTT. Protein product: CASSPTNTIYF.